A selection of T cell receptor beta chains follows, all from one sample in a study of blood T cell repertoires in COVID-19. Some clones are missing from TCRdb's copy, which holds only in-frame ones; the method was immunoSEQ multiplex PCR. The sample lists 330,000 or so clones; roughly 87% were seen once. Sequenced material: peripheral blood. The origin of the receptors is a man aged 25-45 years with COVID-19, enrolled during active disease. The CDR3 runs from the conserved cysteine through the conserved F or W. The D gene is left open where the match is weak. Not every row has a clone size; where given, it reads once, few, many or a size class.

J gene,D gene,V gene,clone size,CDR3 protein,CDR3 DNA
TRBJ2-7,-,TRBV18,-,CASSPRAGEQYF,TGTGCCAGCTCACCACGGGCTGGCGAGCAGTACTTC
TRBJ2-1,-,TRBV4-2,once,CASSQDSRGYEQFF,TGTGCCAGCAGCCAAGATTCAAGGGGCTATGAGCAGTTCTTC
TRBJ2-1,TRBD2,TRBV5-1,-,CASSSTSGGALNEQFF,TGCGCCAGCAGCTCAACTAGCGGGGGGGCCCTCAATGAGCAGTTCTTC
TRBJ2-1,-,TRBV3-1/TRBV3-2,-,CASRGGSARSYNEQFF,TGTGCCAGCCGCGGCGGAAGCGCCCGCTCCTACAATGAGCAGTTCTTC
TRBJ2-4,TRBD1,TRBV6-2/TRBV6-3,-,CASSYRLGTGRLAKNIQYF,TGTGCCAGCAGTTATAGGTTGGGGACAGGGAGGCTAGCCAAAAACATTCAGTACTTC
TRBJ1-1,-,TRBV30,-,CAWSVGGDTEAFF,TGTGCCTGGAGTGTAGGCGGGGACACTGAAGCTTTCTTT
TRBJ2-1,TRBD1,TRBV7-9,-,CASSFSCTGGSCEQFF,TGTGCCAGCAGTTTTTCGTGTACAGGGGGCTCATGCGAGCAGTTCTTC
TRBJ2-3,-,TRBV14,-,CASSPPGLAITDTQYF,TGTGCCAGCAGCCCTCCCGGGCTAGCGATCACAGATACGCAGTATTTT
TRBJ1-2,-,TRBV7-2,-,CASSYTGPYGYTF,TGTGCCAGCAGCTACACAGGGCCCTATGGCTACACCTTC
TRBJ1-1,TRBD1,TRBV7-3,once,CASSSTTGGTEAFF,TGTGCCAGCAGCTCAACTACAGGGGGTACTGAAGCTTTCTTT
TRBJ2-5,TRBD2,TRBV5-6,-,CASSLLRTSGGASETQYF,TGTGCCAGCAGCTTGCTCAGGACTAGCGGGGGGGCCTCAGAGACCCAGTACTTC
TRBJ2-3,-,TRBV24-1,-,CATSDPGQLDTQYF,TGTGCCACCAGTGATCCCGGACAATTAGATACGCAGTATTTT
TRBJ2-1,-,TRBV4-2,-,CASSQNYAQLYNEQFF,TGTGCCAGCAGCCAGAACTACGCACAACTTTACAATGAGCAGTTCTTC
TRBJ1-4,TRBD1,TRBV6-1,few,CASSEAGTGEDKLFF,TGTGCCAGCAGTGAAGCGGGGACAGGGGAGGATAAACTGTTTTTT
TRBJ2-3,-,TRBV12-2,-,CASRLVLAGNPDTQYF,TGTGCAAGTCGCTTAGTTCTAGCGGGGAACCCAGATACGCAGTATTTT
TRBJ2-1,TRBD1,TRBV14,-,CASTSGLQGVFNNEQFF,TGTGCCAGCACCTCGGGCTTGCAGGGGGTTTTTAACAATGAGCAGTTCTTC
TRBJ2-3,TRBD1,TRBV7-2,-,CASSSGQGVTDTQYF,TGTGCCAGCAGCTCCGGACAGGGGGTGACAGATACGCAGTATTTT
TRBJ2-1,TRBD2,TRBV13,-,CASSRSGTSGRYNEQFF,TGTGCCAGCAGCCGTTCCGGGACTAGCGGGAGGTACAATGAGCAGTTCTTC
TRBJ2-3,TRBD1,TRBV29-1,-,CSGRTGGDTQYF,TGCAGCGGCCGGACAGGGGGGGATACGCAGTATTTT
TRBJ2-2,TRBD2,TRBV28,-,CASSFPTSGRRDTGELFF,TGTGCCAGCAGTTTCCCAACTAGCGGGAGAAGGGACACCGGGGAGCTGTTTTTT
TRBJ2-7,-,TRBV19,-,CASSTRQETYEQYF,TGTGCCAGTAGTACCCGACAGGAGACCTACGAGCAGTACTTC
TRBJ2-7,-,TRBV4-2,few,CASSQGMGFGREQYF,TGTGCCAGCAGCCAAGGTATGGGTTTTGGGCGCGAGCAGTACTTC
TRBJ1-1,-,TRBV28,-,CASSSDINEAFF,TGTGCCAGCAGTTCTGACATCAATGAAGCTTTCTTT
TRBJ1-1,TRBD1,TRBV29-1,-,CSATGRGNRGEAFF,TGCAGCGCCACCGGCAGGGGGAATCGGGGTGAAGCTTTCTTT
TRBJ2-7,-,TRBV18,-,CASSPQNRTAYEQYF,TGTGCCAGCTCACCACAGAATCGGACAGCCTACGAGCAGTACTTC
TRBJ1-4,-,TRBV27,-,CASSPGQLRNEKLFF,TGTGCCAGCAGCCCCGGACAGCTTCGAAATGAAAAACTGTTTTTT
TRBJ2-1,TRBD2,TRBV4-3,-,CASSQGSGGHYNEQFF,TGCGCCAGCAGCCAAGGAAGCGGGGGGCACTACAATGAGCAGTTCTTC
TRBJ2-7,TRBD2,TRBV5-1,-,CASSAGGEQYF,TGCGCCAGCAGCGCGGGGGGCGAGCAGTACTTC
TRBJ1-1,-,TRBV10-2,-,CASSVGDTEAFF,TGCGCCAGCAGTGTCGGGGACACTGAAGCTTTCTTT
TRBJ1-2,TRBD1,TRBV3-1/TRBV3-2,-,CASSQPTGNYGYTF,TGTGCCAGCAGCCAGCCGACAGGGAACTATGGCTACACCTTC
TRBJ2-1,TRBD2,TRBV5-4,few,CASSSSRGGLREFF,TGTGCCAGCAGTTCGTCGCGGGGGGGCCTTAGGGAGTTCTTC